Listed here are 10 T cell receptor beta chains from one sample, sequenced in a study of shared clonotypes between healthy human individuals (TCRdb year 2020). Libraries were prepared through the immunoSEQ multiplex PCR assay. Imported from immuneACCESS, the table was reduced by TCRdb to in-frame sequences with V and J called. These copies leave out some clones; in studies compared against another copy, an unresolved V gene accounts for under half, and the cause of the remainder is not known. For this sample the table gives approximately 2,000,000 clones, of which just over 90% were detected only once. Roughly 1.7% of the sample is taken by the ten largest. CD8 naive samples were CD45RO-negative cells positively selected for CCR7, giving a CD45RA+CCR7+ population that excluded TemRA cells. What was sequenced was naive CD8+ T cells from PBMCs. What the cell subset or site label conveys for this sample: CD45RA+CCR7+. These receptors were taken from a man aged 18 to 30 in good health. Some clones in this sample may be carry-over from other donors' samples.

J is TRBJ1-1 and V is TRBV5-1, with a tentative D call TRBD1 (6 bases). The germline CDR1 and CDR2 sequences are SGHRS and YFSETQ. The length of the CDR3 is 14 residues. Trimming removed 0 bases from V and 8 bases from J, with 14 bases in between. The CDR3 protein is CASSLASGGREAFF. The CDR3 coding sequence is TGCGCCAGCAGCTTGGCCTCGGGGGGGCGAGAAGCTTTCTTT.

V and J are TRBV19 and TRBJ2-1, with unresolved D. Per germline, CDR1 LNHDA and CDR2 SQIVND (reference sequence). V was shortened by 5 bases and J by 6 bases, with 20 bases between the two germline ends. CDR3 length: 16 residues. This CDR3 reads CASSSYLRSGPNEQFF. CDR3 DNA: TGTGCCAGTAGTTCCTACTTGAGATCCGGCCCCAATGAGCAGTTCTTC. Using reference TRBV19 and TRBJ2-1 for the parts outside the CDR3, the full variable domain is DGGITQSPKYLFRKEGQNVTLSCEQNLNHDAMYWYRQDPGQGLRLIYYSQIVNDFQKGDIAEGYSVSREKKESFPLTVTSAQKNPTAFYLCASSSYLRSGPNEQFFGPGTRLTVL.

V usage is TRBV11-2 and J usage is TRBJ2-5, with D possibly TRBD1 on 7 matching bases. The CDR3 contains 15 residues. Looked up from germline, CDR1 is SGHAT and CDR2 is FQNNGV. The V gene lost 5 bases and the J gene lost 5 bases, with 18 bases spanning the gap. CDR3 amino acids: CASSTQGGQQETQYF. In nucleotides, the CDR3 is TGTGCCAGCAGCACCCAGGGGGGTCAGCAGGAGACCCAGTACTTC.

This chain joins TRBV5-6 and TRBJ2-1; unclear D gene. Germline V gives CDR1 SGHDT, CDR2 YYEEEE. The CDR3 sequence is 12 residues long. Trimming removed 0 bases from V and 10 bases from J, with 8 bases in between. The CDR3 sequence is CASSLGPGEQFF. CDR3 DNA: TGTGCCAGCAGCTTGGGGCCGGGCGAGCAGTTCTTC.

This chain connects TRBV28 to TRBJ2-1; 9 nucleotides agree with TRBD2. After removal of 5 bases from V and 5 bases from J, the junction contained 10 bases not matched to a gene. The CDR3 totals 16 residues. CDR1 and CDR2 from the germline V gene are MDHEN and SYDVKM. Here the CDR3 DNA reads TGTGCCAGCAGTCGGCCGGGACTAGCCCTTAACAATGAGCAGTTCTTC. As protein: CASSRPGLALNNEQFF.

The CDR3 DNA is TGTGCCAGCAGCACCCGGTACTTCGGTCTGCGGGGGGCCAACGTCCTGACTTTC. Protein product: CASSTRYFGLRGANVLTF. J is TRBJ2-6 and V is TRBV7-9; no reliable D call. Germline CDR1 SEHNR, CDR2 FQNEAQ (reference sequence). The V and J ends lost 5 bases and 4 bases respectively, with 21 bases between them. This CDR3 comprises 18 residues.

This chain joins TRBV11-2 and TRBJ2-7, with 10 bases aligning to TRBD1. The CDR3 is 16 residues long. CDR1 is SGHAT, CDR2 FQNNGV, per germline. J gave up 7 bases and V 5 bases, and 14 bases lay outside the gene matches. The chain's CDR3 is CASSTDRDRGSREQYF. CDR3 sequence (DNA): TGTGCCAGCAGCACTGACCGGGACAGGGGCTCCCGGGAGCAGTACTTC.

CDR3 bases: TGTGCCAGCAGTTACCTTAAGGGGGTCACCGGGGAGCTGTTTTTT. Translated: CASSYLKGVTGELFF. The chain couples TRBV6-6 to TRBJ2-2; D may be TRBD1 (6 bases). The CDR3 is 15 residues long. Trimming removed 2 bases at V and 4 bases at J, with 11 bases between. Germline CDR1 and CDR2: MNHNY and SVGAGI (reference sequence).

The rearrangement links TRBV13 to TRBJ2-7; D not resolved. Germline CDR1 and CDR2: PRHDT and FYEKMQ (reference sequence). V was cut by 3 bases and J by 5 bases, with 14 bases left in between. This CDR3 contains 14 residues. CDR3: CASSFRVGVDEQYF. The CDR3 nucleotides read TGTGCCAGCAGCTTCCGGGTGGGCGTCGACGAGCAGTACTTC. The full variable domain, rest sourced from reference TRBV13 and TRBJ2-7, is AAGVIQSPRHLIKEKRETATLKCYPIPRHDTVYWYQQGPGQDPQFLISFYEKMQSDKGSIPDRFSAQQFSDYHSELNMSSLELGDSALYFCASSFRVGVDEQYFGPGTRLTVT.

This clone came up once. The rearrangement links TRBV6-1 to TRBJ2-7; 7 bases are shared with TRBD2. With 1 base clipped from V and 2 bases from J, the junction kept 5 bases outside the gene matches. The CDR3 loop spans 15 amino acids. Germline V gene lookup returns CDR1 MNHNS and CDR2 SASEGT. In DNA, the CDR3 is TGTGCCAGCAGTGAAGGGGGGGGTTGGACCTACGAGCAGTACTTC. Its protein is CASSEGGGWTYEQYF.